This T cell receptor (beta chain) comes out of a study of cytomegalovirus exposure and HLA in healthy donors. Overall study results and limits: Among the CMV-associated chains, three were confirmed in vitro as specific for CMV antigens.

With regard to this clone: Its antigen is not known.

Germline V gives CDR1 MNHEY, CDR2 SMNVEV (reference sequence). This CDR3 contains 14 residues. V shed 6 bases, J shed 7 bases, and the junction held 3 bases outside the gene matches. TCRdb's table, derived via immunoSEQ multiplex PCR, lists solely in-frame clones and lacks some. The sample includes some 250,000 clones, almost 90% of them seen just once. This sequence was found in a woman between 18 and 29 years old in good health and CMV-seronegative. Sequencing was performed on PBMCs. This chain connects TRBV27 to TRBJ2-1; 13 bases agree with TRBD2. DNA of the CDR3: TGTGCCAGCAGACCGGGACTAGCGGGAAATGAGCAGTTCTTC. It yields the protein CASRPGLAGNEQFF.